This T cell receptor beta chain was sequenced in a study of blood T cells in healthy people across ages. This clonotype came up a few times. What it binds is unknown. Whole-study findings and limits: Naive T cell percentage and TCR beta diversity correlated strongly. A greater number of naive CD4+ cells and higher diversity distinguished long-lived donors from aged donors. Diversity estimates drawn from one million T cells were deemed underestimates.

Sample-barcoded 5' priming and a J-beta primer mix drove a second PCR of roughly 7 to 11 cycles. TCRdb re-called the 5' RACE reads with MiXCR, one entry per CDR3 protein. Altogether about 1.8 million distinct CDR3 sequences are present, about 50% being singletons, with the ten largest covering less than 2.5%. Germline lookup yields CDR1 SGHVS and CDR2 FNYEAQ. V lost 8 bases to trimming and J lost 3 bases, with 12 bases between them. The CDR3 consists of 13 residues. The sequenced material came from blood. The genes are TRBV7-6 and TRBJ2-3; D remains unclear. This TCR came from a woman aged 40 to 50 in good health. CDR3 amino acids: CASRPTGTDTQYF. CDR3 bases: TGTGCCAGCCGACCAACTGGGACAGATACGCAGTATTTT.